The sample holds many counts of the clone carrying this T cell receptor (beta chain). V lost 3 bases to trimming and J lost 1 base, with 12 bases between them. Germline V gene sequence: CDR1 MDHEN, CDR2 SYDVKM. The CDR3 is made up of 15 amino acids. These data are taken from a study of blood T cells in healthy people across ages. Then a second PCR, running about 6 to 12 cycles, was carried out with a sample-barcoded 5' primer and a J-beta primer mix. TCRdb reprocessed the 5' RACE reads with MiXCR, giving one entry per CDR3 protein. The table lists roughly 560,000 distinct CDR3 sequences, less than 25% of them singletons. This sample was shared with a second study, whose subject was T cells of mothers and their children.

The clonotype originates from a boy younger than 18 in good health. Specimen: blood. This chain joins TRBV28 and TRBJ2-5, with D perhaps matching TRBD1 or TRBD2 (5 bases each). The CDR3 loop reads CASSLRLGTQETQYF. DNA of the CDR3: TGTGCCAGCAGTTTGAGGTTGGGGACCCAAGAGACCCAGTACTTC.